Each of the 18 T cell receptor beta chains below was sequenced from the same sample in a study of T cell responses to AZD1222 COVID-19 vaccine. The protocol was immunoSEQ multiplex PCR, while the TCRdb copy is restricted to in-frame clones and leaves out a portion. The table lists around 120,000 clones, about 92% of them singletons. The sample consisted of peripheral blood, taken on day 0 of AZD1222 vaccination. These receptors were obtained from an adult in good health.

This chain joins TRBV3-1 (or the pseudogene TRBV3-2) and TRBJ1-1; the D is unclear. The CDR3 length is 14 residues. The V and J ends lost 4 bases and 1 base respectively, with 10 bases between them. Germline CDR1 LGHDT, CDR2 YNNKEL (reference sequence). The CDR3 DNA reads TGTGCCAGCAGCCGAGACGGAGGGAACACTGAAGCTTTCTTT. Translated, it gives CASSRDGGNTEAFF.

The chain links TRBV7-9 to TRBJ2-7; 9 bases map to TRBD1. The germline V gene has CDR1 SEHNR and CDR2 FQNEAQ (reference sequence). Trimming removed 5 bases from V and 6 bases from J; junction bases left unmatched: 5. CDR3 size: 13 residues. CDR3 sequence (DNA): TGTGCCAGCAGCAGCCGGGACAGGGCCGAGCAGTACTTC. It is translated as CASSSRDRAEQYF.

This clone was recorded once. J is TRBJ2-4 and V is TRBV6-5; 8 bases line up with TRBD1. The germline CDR1 and CDR2 sequences are MNHEY and SVGAGI. This CDR3 contains 15 residues. V gave up 7 bases and J gave up 3 bases; unmatched junction bases: 8. Here the CDR3 reads CASKRTGTGKNIQYF. As DNA, the CDR3 is TGTGCCAGCAAGAGGACAGGGACGGGCAAAAACATTCAGTACTTC.

V usage is TRBV19 and J usage is TRBJ1-1; 10 bases map to TRBD1. Unmatched junction bases numbered 6, after V lost 4 bases and J lost 7 bases. CDR1 and CDR2 from the germline V gene are LNHDA and SQIVND (reference sequence). CDR3 length: 14 residues. The CDR3 DNA follows: TGTGCCAGTAGTACGACAGGGGGCGCGGGTGAAGCTTTCTTT. The encoded protein is CASSTTGGAGEAFF.

The chain joins TRBV7-3 to TRBJ1-4; D remains ambiguous. This CDR3 comprises 16 residues. CDR1 is SGHTA, CDR2 FQGTGA, per germline. V was clipped by 5 bases and J by 0 bases, with 13 bases between them. The CDR3 sequence is CASSPRLASTNEKLFF. The CDR3 DNA sequence: TGTGCCAGCAGCCCCCGACTCGCCTCAACTAATGAAAAACTGTTTTTT.

This chain connects TRBV6-1 to TRBJ1-5; TRBD1 is a possible D gene (5 bases). CDR3 size: 13 residues. Trimming pared 3 bases from V and 7 bases from J, leaving 10 bases between. Germline loops: CDR1 MNHNS, CDR2 SASEGT. The CDR3 spells CASSDGGEQPQHF. CDR3 in DNA: TGTGCCAGCAGTGACGGGGGGGAACAGCCCCAGCATTTT.

The gene calls are TRBV7-2 and TRBJ1-1; possible D gene TRBD1, 5 bases. This CDR3 is built from 15 residues. Trimming removed 2 bases from V and 1 base from J, with 11 bases in between. CDR1 is SGHTA and CDR2 is FQGNSA in the germline V gene. The CDR3 spells CASSLWGGRNTEAFF. The CDR3 coding sequence is TGTGCCAGCAGCTTATGGGGGGGGAGGAACACTGAAGCTTTCTTT. The full variable domain, its missing parts supplied by reference TRBV7-2 and TRBJ1-1, is GAGVSQSPSNKVTEKGKDVELRCDPISGHTALYWYRQSLGQGLEFLIYFQGNSAPDKSGLPSDRFSAERTGGSVSTLTIQRTQQEDSAVYLCASSLWGGRNTEAFFGQGTRLTVV.

This chain connects TRBV19 to TRBJ1-5; TRBD1 matches 8 bases. With V trimmed by 5 bases and J by 7 bases, 4 bases remained unmatched. The CDR3 extends over 13 amino acids. The germline gives CDR1 LNHDA, CDR2 SQIVND (reference sequence). The CDR3 loop is CASSVQGGQPQHF. DNA of the CDR3: TGTGCCAGTAGTGTACAGGGGGGGCAGCCCCAGCATTTT. The whole variable domain, filled in from reference TRBV19 and TRBJ1-5, reads DGGITQSPKYLFRKEGQNVTLSCEQNLNHDAMYWYRQDPGQGLRLIYYSQIVNDFQKGDIAEGYSVSREKKESFPLTVTSAQKNPTAFYLCASSVQGGQPQHFGDGTRLSIL.

This clone appeared once. The genes are TRBV7-2 and TRBJ1-6; D uncertain. The CDR3 sequence is 15 residues long. V gave up 1 base and J gave up 6 bases, with 10 bases separating them. Germline CDR1 and CDR2: SGHTA and FQGNSA. CDR3 loop: CASSLDRTFNSPLHF. CDR3 coding DNA: TGTGCCAGCAGCTTAGATCGTACGTTTAATTCACCCCTCCACTTT.

CDR3 amino acids: CASISWGQGGGYTF. For the CDR3, the DNA is TGTGCCAGCATAAGCTGGGGGCAGGGCGGTGGCTACACCTTC. The genes are TRBV5-4 and TRBJ1-2, with a possible D match to TRBD1 (6 bases). The CDR3 has 14 residues. V shed 6 bases and J shed 7 bases, with 19 bases lying between them. Germline V gives CDR1 SGHNT, CDR2 YYREEE (reference sequence). Filled out from reference TRBV5-4 and TRBJ1-2, the complete variable domain reads ETGVTQSPTHLIKTRGQQVTLRCSSQSGHNTVSWYQQALGQGPQFIFQYYREEENGRGNFPPRFSGLQFPNYSSELNVNALELDDSALYLCASISWGQGGGYTFGSGTRLTVV.

This clone has only one observation. The chain is built from TRBV11-3 and TRBJ2-3; D unresolved. V shed 2 bases and J shed 1 base, with 10 bases lying between them. The germline V gene encodes CDR1 SGHNT and CDR2 YENEEA. The length of the CDR3 is 15 residues. The CDR3 DNA reads as TGTGCCAGCAGCTTAACGGCCAGTCGCACAGATACGCAGTATTTT. It yields the protein CASSLTASRTDTQYF.

The rearrangement links TRBV2 to TRBJ1-5; D gene unclear. Trimming pared 3 bases from V and 7 bases from J, leaving 19 bases between. The V gene's germline CDR1 is SNHLY and CDR2 FYNNEI. The CDR3 covers 16 residues. The CDR3 nucleotides are TGTGCCAGCAGTGAGAGTCCGGGAGGAGGAAGACAGCCCCAGCATTTT. Translating gives CASSESPGGGRQPQHF.

This sequence joins TRBV29-1 and TRBJ2-3; D uncertain. Trimming took off 7 bases at V and 8 bases at J, with 16 bases between the two ends. The CDR3 contains 12 residues. Looked up from germline, CDR1 is SQVTM and CDR2 is ANQGSEA. CDR3 amino acids: CSAEVSDATQYF. The CDR3 DNA is TGCAGCGCCGAGGTCTCCGATGCTACGCAGTATTTT.

The CDR3 DNA follows: TGTGCCACATGGACGGCCACGATGAACACTGAAGCTTTCTTT. Protein: CATWTATMNTEAFF. This sequence joins TRBV27 and TRBJ1-1; D remains unclear. Trimming took off 10 bases at V and 0 bases at J, with 15 bases between the two ends. This CDR3 region has 14 residues. Looked up from germline, CDR1 is MNHEY and CDR2 is SMNVEV (reference sequence).

As to this clone: Other DNA sequences within the sample encode an identical CDR3. The chain links TRBV7-2 to TRBJ2-3; the D is unclear. The CDR3 has 13 residues. Germline V lookup: CDR1 SGHTA, CDR2 FQGNSA. The germline V and J ends were trimmed by 1 base and 3 bases, with 5 bases remaining between them. The CDR3 reads CASSLVGTDTQYF. As DNA, the CDR3 is TGTGCCAGCAGCTTAGTGGGTACAGATACGCAGTATTTT.

The genes are TRBV10-3 and TRBJ2-5; 14 bases are a match to TRBD2. This CDR3 has 15 residues. Germline CDR1 reads ENHRY; CDR2 reads SYGVKD. The V segment lost 10 bases and the J segment 3 bases; nucleotides outside the gene matches: 7. The CDR3 coding sequence is TGTGCCACCTCCCGGGGACTAGCGGGAGAAGAGACCCAGTACTTC. Its protein is CATSRGLAGEETQYF.

The rearrangement uses TRBV15 and TRBJ2-7; no definite D call. CDR1 is LNHNV and CDR2 is YYDKDF in the germline V gene (reference sequence). The CDR3 loop spans 14 amino acids. Trimming pared 5 bases from V and 0 bases from J, leaving 11 bases between. In DNA, the CDR3 is TGTGCCACCAGCCTAGACCGTCGCTCCTACGAGCAGTACTTC. Its protein is CATSLDRRSYEQYF.

This clone was observed once. The chain joins TRBV5-1 to TRBJ2-7, with a weak D call TRBD1 (6 bases). Germline V CDR1 and CDR2: SGHRS, YFSETQ. The CDR3 contains 16 residues. Deletions cut 0 bases from V and 3 bases from J, with 16 bases between. The DNA for the CDR3 is TGCGCCAGCAGCTTGGCCTCCGGGACACCCTTCTACGAGCAGTACTTC. It encodes CASSLASGTPFYEQYF.